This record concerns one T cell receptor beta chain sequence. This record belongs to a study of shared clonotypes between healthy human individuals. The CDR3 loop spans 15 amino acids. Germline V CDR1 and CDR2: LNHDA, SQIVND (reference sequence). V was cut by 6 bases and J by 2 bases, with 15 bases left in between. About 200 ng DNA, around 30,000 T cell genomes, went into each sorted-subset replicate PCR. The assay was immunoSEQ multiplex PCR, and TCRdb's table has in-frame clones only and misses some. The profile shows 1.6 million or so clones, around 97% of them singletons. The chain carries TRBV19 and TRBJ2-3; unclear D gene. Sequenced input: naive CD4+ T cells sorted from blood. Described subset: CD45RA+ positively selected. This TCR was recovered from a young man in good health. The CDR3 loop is CASSAEKHSTDTQYF. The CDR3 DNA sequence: TGTGCCAGTAGCGCTGAAAAACACTCCACAGATACGCAGTATTTT. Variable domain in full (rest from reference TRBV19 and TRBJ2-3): DGGITQSPKYLFRKEGQNVTLSCEQNLNHDAMYWYRQDPGQGLRLIYYSQIVNDFQKGDIAEGYSVSREKKESFPLTVTSAQKNPTAFYLCASSAEKHSTDTQYFGPGTRLTVL.